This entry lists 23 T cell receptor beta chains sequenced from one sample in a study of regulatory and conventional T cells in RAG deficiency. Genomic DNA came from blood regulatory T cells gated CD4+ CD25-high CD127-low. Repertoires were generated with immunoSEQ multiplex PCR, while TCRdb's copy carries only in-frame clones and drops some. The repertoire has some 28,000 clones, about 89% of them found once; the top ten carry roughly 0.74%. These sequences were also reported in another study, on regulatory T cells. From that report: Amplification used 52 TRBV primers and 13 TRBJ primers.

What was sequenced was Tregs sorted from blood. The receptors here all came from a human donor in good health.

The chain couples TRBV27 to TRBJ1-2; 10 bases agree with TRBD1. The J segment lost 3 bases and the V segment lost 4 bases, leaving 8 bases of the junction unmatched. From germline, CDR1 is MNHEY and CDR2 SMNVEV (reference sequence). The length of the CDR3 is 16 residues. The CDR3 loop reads CASSYLSTGGYYGYTF. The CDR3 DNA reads TGTGCCAGCAGTTACCTTTCGACAGGGGGCTACTATGGCTACACCTTC.

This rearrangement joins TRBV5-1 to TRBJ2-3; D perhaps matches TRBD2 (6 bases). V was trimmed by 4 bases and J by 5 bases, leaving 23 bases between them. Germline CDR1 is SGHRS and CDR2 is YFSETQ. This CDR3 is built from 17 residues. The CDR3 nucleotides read TGCGCCAGCAGCATAGCCGGGAGTTACATAATGGGAGATACGCAGTATTTT. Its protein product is CASSIAGSYIMGDTQYF.

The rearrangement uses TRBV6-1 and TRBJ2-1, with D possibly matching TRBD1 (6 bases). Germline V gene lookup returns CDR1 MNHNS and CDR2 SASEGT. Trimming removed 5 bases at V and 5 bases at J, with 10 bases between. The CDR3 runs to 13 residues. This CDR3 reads CASSSRTDNEQFF. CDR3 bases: TGTGCCAGCAGTTCCCGGACAGACAATGAGCAGTTCTTC.

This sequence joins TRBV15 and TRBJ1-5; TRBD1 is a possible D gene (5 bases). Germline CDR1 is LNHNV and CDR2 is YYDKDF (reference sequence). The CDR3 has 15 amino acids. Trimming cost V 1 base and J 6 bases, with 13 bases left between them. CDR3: CATSRGGGPLQPQHF. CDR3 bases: TGTGCCACCAGCAGAGGTGGGGGTCCCCTTCAGCCCCAGCATTTT. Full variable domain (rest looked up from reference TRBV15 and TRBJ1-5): DAMVIQNPRYQVTQFGKPVTLSCSQTLNHNVMYWYQQKSSQAPKLLFHYYDKDFNNEADTPDNFQSRRPNTSFCFLDIRSPGLGDTAMYLCATSRGGGPLQPQHFGDGTRLSIL.

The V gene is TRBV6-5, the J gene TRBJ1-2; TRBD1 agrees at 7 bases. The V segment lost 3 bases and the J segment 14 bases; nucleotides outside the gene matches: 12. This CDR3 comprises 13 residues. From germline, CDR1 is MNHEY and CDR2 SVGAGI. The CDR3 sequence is CASSYSKTGWDTF. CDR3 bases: TGTGCCAGCAGTTATTCCAAGACAGGGTGGGATACCTTC.

CDR3: CAWGKRDRLNTGELFF. Here the CDR3 DNA reads TGTGCCTGGGGAAAGAGGGACAGGTTGAACACCGGGGAGCTGTTTTTT. The chain is built from TRBV30 and TRBJ2-2, with 8 nucleotides matching TRBD1. Germline loops: CDR1 GTSNPN, CDR2 SVGIG (reference sequence). V shed 5 bases and J 1 base; nucleotides not matched to a gene: 9. This CDR3 has 16 residues.

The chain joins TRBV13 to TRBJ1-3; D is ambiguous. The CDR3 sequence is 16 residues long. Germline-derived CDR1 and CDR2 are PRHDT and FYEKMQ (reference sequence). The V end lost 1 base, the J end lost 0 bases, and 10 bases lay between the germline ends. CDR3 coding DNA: TGTGCCAGCAGCTTAGTTCCAGAGATCTCTGGAAACACCATATATTTT. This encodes CASSLVPEISGNTIYF.

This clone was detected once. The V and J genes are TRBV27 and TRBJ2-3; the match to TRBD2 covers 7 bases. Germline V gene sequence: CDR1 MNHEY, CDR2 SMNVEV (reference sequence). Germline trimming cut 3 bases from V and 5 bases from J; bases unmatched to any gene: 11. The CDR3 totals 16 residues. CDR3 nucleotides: TGTGCCAGCAGTTTGGGCAGGACTAGGATTCGAGATACGCAGTATTTT. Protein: CASSLGRTRIRDTQYF.

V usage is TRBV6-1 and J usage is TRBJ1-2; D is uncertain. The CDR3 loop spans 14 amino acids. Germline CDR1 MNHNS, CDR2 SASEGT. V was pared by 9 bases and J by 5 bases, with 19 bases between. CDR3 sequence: CASGRSATRYGYTF. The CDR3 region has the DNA TGTGCCAGTGGTCGGTCGGCGACTCGTTATGGCTACACCTTC.

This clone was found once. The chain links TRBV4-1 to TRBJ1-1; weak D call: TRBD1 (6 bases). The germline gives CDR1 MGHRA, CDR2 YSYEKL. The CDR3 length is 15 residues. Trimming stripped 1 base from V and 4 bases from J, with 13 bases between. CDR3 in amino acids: CASSQASTGSTEAFF. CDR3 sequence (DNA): TGCGCCAGCAGCCAAGCCAGTACAGGGAGCACTGAAGCTTTCTTT.

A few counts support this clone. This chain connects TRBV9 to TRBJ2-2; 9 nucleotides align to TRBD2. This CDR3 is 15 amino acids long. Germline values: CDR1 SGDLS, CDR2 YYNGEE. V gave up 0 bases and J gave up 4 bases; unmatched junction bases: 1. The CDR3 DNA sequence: TGTGCCAGCAGCGTAGCGCGGGGGGGCACCGGGGAGCTGTTTTTT. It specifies CASSVARGGTGELFF.

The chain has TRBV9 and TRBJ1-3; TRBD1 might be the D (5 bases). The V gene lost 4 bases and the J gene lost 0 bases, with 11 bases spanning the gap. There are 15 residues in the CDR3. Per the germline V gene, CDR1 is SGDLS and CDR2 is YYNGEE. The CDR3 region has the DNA TGTGCCAGCAGCCAAGGGGCCCTCTCTGGAAACACCATATATTTT. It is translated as CASSQGALSGNTIYF.

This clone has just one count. The CDR3 region is CASVVGGGSSYNEQFF. The CDR3 nucleotides read TGTGCCAGTGTCGTCGGCGGGGGGAGCTCCTACAATGAGCAGTTCTTC. The chain is built from TRBV28 and TRBJ2-1; 8 nucleotides align to TRBD2. CDR1 is MDHEN and CDR2 is SYDVKM in the germline V gene. After removal of 9 bases from V and 0 bases from J, the junction contained 10 bases not matched to a gene. The CDR3 contains 16 residues.

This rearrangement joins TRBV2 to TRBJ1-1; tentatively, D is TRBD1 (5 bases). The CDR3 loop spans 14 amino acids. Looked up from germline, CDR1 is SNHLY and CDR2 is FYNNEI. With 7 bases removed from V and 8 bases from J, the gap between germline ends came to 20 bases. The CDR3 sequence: CASKSAGVIIEAFF. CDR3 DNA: TGTGCCAGCAAGTCCGCGGGGGTAATTATAGAAGCTTTCTTT.

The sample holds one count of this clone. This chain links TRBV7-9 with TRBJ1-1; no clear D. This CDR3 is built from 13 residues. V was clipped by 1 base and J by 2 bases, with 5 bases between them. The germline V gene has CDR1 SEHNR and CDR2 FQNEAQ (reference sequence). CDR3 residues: CASSLEINTEAFF. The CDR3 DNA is TGTGCCAGCAGCTTAGAGATTAACACTGAAGCTTTCTTT.

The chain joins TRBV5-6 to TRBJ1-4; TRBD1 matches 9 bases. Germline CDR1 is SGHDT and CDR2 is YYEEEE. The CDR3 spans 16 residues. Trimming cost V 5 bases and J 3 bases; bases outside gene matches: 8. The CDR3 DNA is TGTGCCAGCAGGAGCAAATGGGACAGGGCTAATGAAAAACTGTTTTTT. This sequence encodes CASRSKWDRANEKLFF.

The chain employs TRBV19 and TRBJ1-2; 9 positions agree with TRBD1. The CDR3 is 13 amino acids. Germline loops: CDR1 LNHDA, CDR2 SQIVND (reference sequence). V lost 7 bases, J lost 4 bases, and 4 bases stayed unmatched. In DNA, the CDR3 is TGTGCCAGTACCCTGACAGGGGGCTATGGCTACACCTTC. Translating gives CASTLTGGYGYTF.

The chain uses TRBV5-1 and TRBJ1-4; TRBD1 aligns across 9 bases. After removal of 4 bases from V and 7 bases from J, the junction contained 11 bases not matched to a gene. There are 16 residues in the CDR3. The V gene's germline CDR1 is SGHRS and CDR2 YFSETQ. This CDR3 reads CASSLQQGARGEKLFF. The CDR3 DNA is TGCGCCAGCAGCCTACAACAGGGGGCGCGGGGTGAAAAACTGTTTTTT.

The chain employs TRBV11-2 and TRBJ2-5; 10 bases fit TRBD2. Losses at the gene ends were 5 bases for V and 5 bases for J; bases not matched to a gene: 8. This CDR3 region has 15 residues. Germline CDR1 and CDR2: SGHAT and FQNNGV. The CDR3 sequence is CASSGWPSGGETQYF. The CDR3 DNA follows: TGTGCCAGCAGCGGCTGGCCTAGCGGGGGTGAGACCCAGTACTTC.

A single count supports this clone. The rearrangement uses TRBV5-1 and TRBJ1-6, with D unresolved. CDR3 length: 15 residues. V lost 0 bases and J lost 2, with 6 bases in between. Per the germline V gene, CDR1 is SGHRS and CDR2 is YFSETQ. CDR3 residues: CASSLEAAYNSPLHF. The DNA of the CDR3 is TGCGCCAGCAGCTTGGAGGCGGCCTATAATTCACCCCTCCACTTT.

The DNA for the CDR3 is TGTGCCAGCAGCTTAGAGGTAACAAATCAGCCCCAGCATTTT. Its translation is CASSLEVTNQPQHF. J is TRBJ1-5 and V is TRBV7-6; D ambiguous. The germline V gene has CDR1 SGHVS and CDR2 FNYEAQ. V was trimmed by 1 base and J by 4 bases, leaving 8 bases between them. The CDR3 is 14 residues long.

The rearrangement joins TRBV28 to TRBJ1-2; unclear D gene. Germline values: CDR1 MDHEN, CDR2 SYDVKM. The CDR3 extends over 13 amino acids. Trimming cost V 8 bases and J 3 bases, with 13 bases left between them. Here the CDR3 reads CASGRELHYGYTF. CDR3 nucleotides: TGTGCCAGCGGGAGGGAACTCCACTATGGCTACACCTTC.

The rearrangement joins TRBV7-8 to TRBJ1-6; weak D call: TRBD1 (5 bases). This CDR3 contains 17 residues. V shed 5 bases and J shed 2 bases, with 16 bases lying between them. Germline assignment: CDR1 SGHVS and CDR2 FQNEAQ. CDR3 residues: CASSPRDRQTYNSPLHF. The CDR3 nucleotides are TGTGCCAGCAGCCCACGTGACAGACAAACCTATAATTCACCCCTCCACTTT.